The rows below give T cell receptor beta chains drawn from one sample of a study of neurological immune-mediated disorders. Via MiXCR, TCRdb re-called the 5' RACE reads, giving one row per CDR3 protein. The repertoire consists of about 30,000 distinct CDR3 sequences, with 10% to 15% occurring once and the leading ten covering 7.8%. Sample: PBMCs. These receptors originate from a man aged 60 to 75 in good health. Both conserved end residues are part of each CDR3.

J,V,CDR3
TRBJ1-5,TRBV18,CASSPAKGDSQPQHF
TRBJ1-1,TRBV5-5,CASSLSGVRGLSEAFF
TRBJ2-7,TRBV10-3,CAISDTTGGTYEQYF
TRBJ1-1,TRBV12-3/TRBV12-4,CASSWGPDRGNTEAFF
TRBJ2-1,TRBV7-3,CASSSVSGMTRNEQFF
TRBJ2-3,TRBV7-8,CASSAGLAGGTDTQYF
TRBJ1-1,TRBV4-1,CASSQDPGQVITEAFF
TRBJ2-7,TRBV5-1,CASSLMAGAYEQYF
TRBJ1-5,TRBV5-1,CASSAQGRDQPQHF
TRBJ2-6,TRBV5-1,CASSLVGRGNSGANVLTF
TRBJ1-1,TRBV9,CASSSVPRSREDTEAFF
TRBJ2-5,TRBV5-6,CASSFYICSAVTDRDETQYF
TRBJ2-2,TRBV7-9,CASSSLELFF
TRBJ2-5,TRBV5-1,CASSRFPLETQYF
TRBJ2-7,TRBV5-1,CASSLDYRGNEQYF
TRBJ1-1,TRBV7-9,CASSLAQGTEAFF
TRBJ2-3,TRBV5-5,CASSMGTFSTDTQYF
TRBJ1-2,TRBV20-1,CSASWFSYGYTF
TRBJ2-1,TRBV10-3,CATGTDSYNEQFF
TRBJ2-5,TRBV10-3,CAISERGASETQYF
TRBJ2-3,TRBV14,CASSQDRTSFPDTQYF
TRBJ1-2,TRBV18,CVSSLPGAHGYTF
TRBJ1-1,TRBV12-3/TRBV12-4,CASSLGLENTEAFF
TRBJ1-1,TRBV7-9,CASTYGGWGTEAFF
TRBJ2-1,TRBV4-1,CASSQAYPPLSSYNEQFF
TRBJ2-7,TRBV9,CASSPGQGTAYEQYF
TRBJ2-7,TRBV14,CASSLRQGNSYEQYF
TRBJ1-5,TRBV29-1,CSARTGGNQPQHF
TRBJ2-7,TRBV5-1,CASSLDGESHYEQYF
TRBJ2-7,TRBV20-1,CSARPSTRQGLAYEQYF
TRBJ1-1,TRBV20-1,CSIPGTGGMNTEAFF
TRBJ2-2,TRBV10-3,CAIRPSAGGDTGELFF
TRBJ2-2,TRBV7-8,CASSLAYREGGELFF
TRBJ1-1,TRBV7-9,CASSQGPNTEAFF
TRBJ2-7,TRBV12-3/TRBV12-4,CASSFSSRTYEQYF
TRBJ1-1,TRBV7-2,CATSWRLGGTTEAFF
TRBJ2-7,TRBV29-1,CSVGTSGSLYEQYF
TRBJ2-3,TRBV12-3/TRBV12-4,CASSLVGGARDTQYF
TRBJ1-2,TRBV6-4,CASRAGQEYGYTF
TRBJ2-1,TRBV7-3,CASSQGHSSYNEQFF
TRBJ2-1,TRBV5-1,CASSQPGGGNHNEQFF
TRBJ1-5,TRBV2,CASGQGNNQPQHF
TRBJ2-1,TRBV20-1,CSAPEGQKGGEQFF
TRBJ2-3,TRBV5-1,CASSPLAGETDTQYF
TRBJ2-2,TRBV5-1,CASSLQDVGELFF
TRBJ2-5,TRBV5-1,CASSYQETQYF
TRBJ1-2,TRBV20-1,CSAKEIPGQVGGYTF
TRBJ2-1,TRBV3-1,CASSLYNEQFF
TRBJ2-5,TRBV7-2,CASSWLADQETQYF
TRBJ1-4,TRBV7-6,CASSRASGNEKLFF
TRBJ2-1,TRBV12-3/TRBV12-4,CASSNPGISERKQFF
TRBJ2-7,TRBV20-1,CSARGAGVGEQYF
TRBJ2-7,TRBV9,CASSVGGSRYEQYF
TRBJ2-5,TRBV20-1,CSALLPGEETQYF
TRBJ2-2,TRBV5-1,CASNNRGQGSSGELFF
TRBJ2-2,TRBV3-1,CASSLAAGELFF
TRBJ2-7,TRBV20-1,CSARDRVLAPYEHYF
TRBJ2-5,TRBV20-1,CSASRNSAFRETQYF
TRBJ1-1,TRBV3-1,CASSPTGTRNTEAFF
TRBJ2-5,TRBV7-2,CASSLGLIQETQYF